Included here is one T cell receptor beta chain sequence, with context. These data originate in a study of T cells expressing NK-cell markers. Each CDR3 protein gets one entry in TCRdb, which reprocessed the 5' RACE reads and gives no DNA. Reported are over 350,000 distinct CDR3 sequences; the ten largest clones contain about 11%. Germline CDR1 MGHRA, CDR2 YSYEKL. The CDR3 length is 15 residues. The sequencing input was blood T cells: a sorted CD56 or NKG2C T cell subset, CD4+ or CD8+ T cells, or bulk PBMC T cells (not recorded which). The chain has TRBV4-1 and TRBJ2-5; the D gene TCRdb calls, TRBD2, cannot be checked with no DNA. The clonotype originates from a woman in her forties or fifties in good health. The CDR3 loop is CASSQEGGGQETQYF.